Sequencing of this T cell receptor (beta chain) was carried out in a study of T cells in Graves' hyperthyroidism and ophthalmopathy. Researchers took RNA transcripts and amplified the TCR beta CDR3 regions from them. An initial round of RT-PCR targeting the TCR CDR3 relied on the HTBI primer set. TCRdb reprocessed the multiplex PCR reads via MiXCR and lists one record per CDR3 protein. Of fewer than 650,000 distinct CDR3 sequences in the sample, approximately 14% were seen once. Losses at the gene ends were 3 bases for V and 1 base for J; bases not matched to a gene: 4. CDR1 and CDR2 from the germline V gene are LGHDT and YNNKEL (reference sequence). This CDR3 has 15 amino acids. As to this clonotype: The antigen is undetermined.

Patients were aged 18 to 65, had disease duration under 2 months, and had newly diagnosed hyperthyroidism. The study excluded patients with uncontrolled infection, other autoimmune disease, pregnancy or lactation. General study results and limits: Ophthalmopathy could be told apart from stable hyperthyroidism with a 13 V-J model. Most thyroid-expanded clonotypes above 0.001 were also found in blood.

This TCR derives from a woman in her thirties with Graves' hyperthyroidism that later progressed to Graves' ophthalmopathy. Material: blood. This chain connects TRBV3-1 to TRBJ2-3, with 7 bases that match TRBD2. The DNA for the CDR3 is TGTGCCAGCAGCCAGCCTACTAGCGGCACAGATACGCAGTATTTT. Amino acids: CASSQPTSGTDTQYF.